The 9 T cell receptor beta chains reported below all come from one sample, sequenced in a study of cytomegalovirus exposure and HLA in healthy donors. The method was immunoSEQ multiplex PCR; TCRdb's version includes in-frame clones alone and lacks a portion of them. Of about 120,000 clones listed, approximately 90% were seen once; the top ten hold about 6%. The sample was PBMCs. Receptors were obtained from a woman aged 18-29 years in good health and CMV-seropositive.

The rearrangement joins TRBV7-6 to TRBJ2-7, with D perhaps matching TRBD1 (5 bases). V was cut by 5 bases and J by 1 base, with 9 bases left in between. Germline V gene data show CDR1 as SGHVS and CDR2 as FNYEAQ. This CDR3 has 13 amino acids. In nucleotides, the CDR3 is TGTGCCAGCAGCGACACAGGATCCTACGAGCAGTACTTC. Amino acids: CASSDTGSYEQYF.

The gene calls are TRBV7-8 and TRBJ2-3; 8 nucleotides match TRBD2. Germline CDR1 and CDR2: SGHVS and FQNEAQ. CDR3 length equals 14 residues. V shed 3 bases and J 4 bases; nucleotides not matched to a gene: 3. CDR3 DNA: TGTGCCAGCAGCTTCGGGGGGGCCCCAGATACGCAGTATTTT. It encodes CASSFGGAPDTQYF.

The genes are TRBV2 and TRBJ2-2; TRBD2 agrees at 15 bases. From germline, CDR1 is SNHLY and CDR2 FYNNEI. Trimming removed 5 bases from V and 4 bases from J; junction bases left unmatched: 5. The CDR3 runs 17 residues. In DNA form, the CDR3 reads TGTGCCAGCAGTTTGGGACTAGCGGGAGGAACCACCGGGGAGCTGTTTTTT. Translating it yields CASSLGLAGGTTGELFF.

V is TRBV6-5 and J is TRBJ2-1; D might be TRBD2 (6 bases). This CDR3 is built from 15 residues. From germline, CDR1 is MNHEY and CDR2 SVGAGI. The V end was cut by 6 bases, the J end by 5 bases, with 17 bases between. The CDR3 reads CASRPSGETNNEQFF. For the CDR3, the DNA is TGTGCCAGCAGACCCTCGGGGGAGACGAACAATGAGCAGTTCTTC.

The CDR3 sequence: CASSDPSMGGGYTF. CDR3 nucleotides: TGTGCCAGCAGTGACCCTTCTATGGGAGGAGGCTACACCTTC. The genes are TRBV25-1 and TRBJ1-2; D not resolved. From germline, CDR1 is MGHDK and CDR2 SYGVNS. The CDR3 contains 14 residues. With 3 bases removed from V and 8 bases from J, the gap between germline ends came to 16 bases.

V gene TRBV28 combines with J gene TRBJ1-6, with D possibly being TRBD1 (6 bases). The germline gives CDR1 MDHEN, CDR2 SYDVKM. Trimming stripped 6 bases from V and 7 bases from J, with 16 bases between. The CDR3 totals 15 residues. CDR3 loop: CASRFDRTKNSPLHF. The CDR3 DNA sequence: TGTGCCAGCAGGTTCGACAGGACCAAAAATTCACCCCTCCACTTT.

CDR3 nucleotides: TGTGCCAGCTCACTGAGACAGGGCCACACTGAAGCTTTCTTT. As protein: CASSLRQGHTEAFF. V usage is TRBV18 and J usage is TRBJ1-1; 7 bases match TRBD1. The trim removed 4 bases at V and 3 bases at J, leaving 5 bases unmatched. Germline V gene data show CDR1 as KGHSH and CDR2 as LQKENI. This CDR3 spans 14 amino acids.

This clone was seen a single time. This chain joins TRBV18 and TRBJ1-4; D ambiguous. The CDR3 has 14 residues. From germline, CDR1 is KGHSH and CDR2 LQKENI. Deletions cut 3 bases from V and 7 bases from J, with 12 bases between. The CDR3, as DNA: TGTGCCAGCTCACCGACATATCTGATTGAAAAACTGTTTTTT. It encodes CASSPTYLIEKLFF.

The table lists this clone with a count of one. The chain has TRBV2 and TRBJ2-7; 8 bases are a match to TRBD2. The CDR3 extends over 14 amino acids. Germline CDR1 reads SNHLY; CDR2 reads FYNNEI. The trim removed 3 bases at V and 2 bases at J, leaving 3 bases unmatched. This CDR3 is CASSESGGPYEQYF. In nucleotides, the CDR3 is TGTGCCAGCAGTGAGAGCGGGGGTCCCTACGAGCAGTACTTC.